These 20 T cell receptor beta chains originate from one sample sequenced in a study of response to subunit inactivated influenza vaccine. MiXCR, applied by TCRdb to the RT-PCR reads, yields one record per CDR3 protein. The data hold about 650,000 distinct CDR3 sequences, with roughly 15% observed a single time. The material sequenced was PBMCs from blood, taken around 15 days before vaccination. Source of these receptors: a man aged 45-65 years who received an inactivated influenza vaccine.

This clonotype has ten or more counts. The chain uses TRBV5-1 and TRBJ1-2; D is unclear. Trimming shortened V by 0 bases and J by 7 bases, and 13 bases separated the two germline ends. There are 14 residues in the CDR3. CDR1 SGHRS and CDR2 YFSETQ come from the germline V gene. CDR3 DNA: TGCGCCAGCAGCTTGGCGGGTATGGGTTCTGGCTACACCTTC. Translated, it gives CASSLAGMGSGYTF.

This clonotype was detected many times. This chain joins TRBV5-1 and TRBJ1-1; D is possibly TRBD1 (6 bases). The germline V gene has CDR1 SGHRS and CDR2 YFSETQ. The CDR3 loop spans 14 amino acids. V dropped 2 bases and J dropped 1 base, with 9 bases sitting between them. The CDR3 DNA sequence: TGCGCCAGCAGCTTTGGACAGCCGAACACTGAAGCTTTCTTT. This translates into CASSFGQPNTEAFF.

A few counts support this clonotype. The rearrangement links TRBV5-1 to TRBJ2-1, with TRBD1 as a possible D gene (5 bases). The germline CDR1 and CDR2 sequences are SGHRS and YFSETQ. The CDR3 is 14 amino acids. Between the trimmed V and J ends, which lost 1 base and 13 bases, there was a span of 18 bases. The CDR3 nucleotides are TGCGCCAGCAGCTTGAACTTCGACAGCCCGATTCAGTTCTTC. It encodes CASSLNFDSPIQFF.

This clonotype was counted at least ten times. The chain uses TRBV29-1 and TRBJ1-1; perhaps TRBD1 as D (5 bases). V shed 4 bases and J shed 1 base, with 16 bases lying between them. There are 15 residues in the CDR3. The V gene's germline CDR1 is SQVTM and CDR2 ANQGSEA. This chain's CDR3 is CSVGTGVYGNTEAFF. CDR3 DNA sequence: TGCAGCGTTGGAACAGGCGTTTACGGGAACACTGAAGCTTTCTTT. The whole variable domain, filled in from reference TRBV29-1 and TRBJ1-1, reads SAVISQKPSRDICQRGTSLTIQCQVDSQVTMMFWYRQQPGQSLTLIATANQGSEATYESGFVIDKFPISRPNLTFSTLTVSNMSPEDSSIYLCSVGTGVYGNTEAFFGQGTRLTVV.

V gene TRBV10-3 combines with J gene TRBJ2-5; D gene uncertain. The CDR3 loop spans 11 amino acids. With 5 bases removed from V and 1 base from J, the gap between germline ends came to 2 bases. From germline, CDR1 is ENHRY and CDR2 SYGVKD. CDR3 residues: CAISPQETQYF. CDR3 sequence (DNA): TGTGCCATCAGTCCCCAAGAGACCCAGTACTTC.

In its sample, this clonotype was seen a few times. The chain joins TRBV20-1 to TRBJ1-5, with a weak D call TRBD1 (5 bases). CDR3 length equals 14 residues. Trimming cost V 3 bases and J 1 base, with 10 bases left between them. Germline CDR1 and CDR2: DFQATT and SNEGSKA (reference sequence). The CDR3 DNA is TGCAGTGCTAGCGGGTGGGGGAGCAATCAGCCCCAGCATTTT. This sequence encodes CSASGWGSNQPQHF.

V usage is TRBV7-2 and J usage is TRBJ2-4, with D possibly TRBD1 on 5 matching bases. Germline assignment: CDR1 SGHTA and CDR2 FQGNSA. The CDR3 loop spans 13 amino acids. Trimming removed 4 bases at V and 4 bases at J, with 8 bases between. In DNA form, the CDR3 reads TGTGCCAGCAGCTCTAGACAGAAAAACATTCAGTACTTC. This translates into CASSSRQKNIQYF.

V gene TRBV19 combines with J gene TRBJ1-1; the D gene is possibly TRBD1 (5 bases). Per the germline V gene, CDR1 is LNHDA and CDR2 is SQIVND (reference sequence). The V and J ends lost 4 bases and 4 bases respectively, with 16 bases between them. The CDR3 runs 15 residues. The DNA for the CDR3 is TGTGCCAGTAGTAGCATCGGGGGGAGAGGCACTGAAGCTTTCTTT. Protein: CASSSIGGRGTEAFF.

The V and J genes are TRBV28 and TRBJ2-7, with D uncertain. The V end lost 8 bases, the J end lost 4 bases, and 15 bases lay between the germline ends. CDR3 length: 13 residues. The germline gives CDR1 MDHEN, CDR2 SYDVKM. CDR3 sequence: CASFDSRDYEQYF. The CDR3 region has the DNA TGTGCCAGCTTTGATTCCAGAGATTACGAGCAGTACTTC.

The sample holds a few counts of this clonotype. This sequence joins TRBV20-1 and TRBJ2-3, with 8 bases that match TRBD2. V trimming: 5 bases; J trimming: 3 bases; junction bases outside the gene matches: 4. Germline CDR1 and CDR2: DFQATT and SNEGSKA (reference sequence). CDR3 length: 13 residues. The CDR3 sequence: CSAVAGLTDTQYF. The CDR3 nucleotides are TGCAGTGCTGTAGCGGGGCTAACAGATACGCAGTATTTT.

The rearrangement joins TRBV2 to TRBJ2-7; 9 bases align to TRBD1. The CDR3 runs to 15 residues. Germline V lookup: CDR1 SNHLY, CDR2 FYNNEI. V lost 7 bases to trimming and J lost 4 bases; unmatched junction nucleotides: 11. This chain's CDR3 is CASMQTGGPRYEQYF. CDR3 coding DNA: TGTGCCAGCATGCAAACAGGGGGCCCGCGGTACGAGCAGTACTTC.

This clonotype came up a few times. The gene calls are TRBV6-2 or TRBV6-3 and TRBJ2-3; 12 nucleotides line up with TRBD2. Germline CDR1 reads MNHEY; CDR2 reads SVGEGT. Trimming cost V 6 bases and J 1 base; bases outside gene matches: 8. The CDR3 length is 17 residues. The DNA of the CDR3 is TGTGCCAGCAGGAGACTAGCGGGAGTTCCTGGCACAGATACGCAGTATTTT. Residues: CASRRLAGVPGTDTQYF.

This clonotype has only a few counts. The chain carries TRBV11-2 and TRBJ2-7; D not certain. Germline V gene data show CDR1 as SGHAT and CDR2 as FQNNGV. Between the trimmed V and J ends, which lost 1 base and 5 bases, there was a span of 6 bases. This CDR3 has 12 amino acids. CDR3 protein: CASSLGFDEQYF. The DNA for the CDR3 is TGTGCCAGCAGCTTAGGTTTCGACGAGCAGTACTTC.

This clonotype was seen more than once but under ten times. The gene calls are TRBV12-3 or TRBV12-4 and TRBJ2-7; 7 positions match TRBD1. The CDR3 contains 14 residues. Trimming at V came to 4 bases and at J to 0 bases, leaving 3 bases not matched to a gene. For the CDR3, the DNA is TGTGCCAGCAGTTCGGACAGGCCCTCCTACGAGCAGTACTTC. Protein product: CASSSDRPSYEQYF.

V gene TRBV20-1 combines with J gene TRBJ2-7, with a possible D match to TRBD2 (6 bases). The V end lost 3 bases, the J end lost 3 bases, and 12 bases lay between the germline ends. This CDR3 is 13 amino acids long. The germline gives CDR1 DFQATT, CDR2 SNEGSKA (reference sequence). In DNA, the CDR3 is TGCAGTGCTAGTTCAATGGACTACTACGAGCAGTACTTC. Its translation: CSASSMDYYEQYF.

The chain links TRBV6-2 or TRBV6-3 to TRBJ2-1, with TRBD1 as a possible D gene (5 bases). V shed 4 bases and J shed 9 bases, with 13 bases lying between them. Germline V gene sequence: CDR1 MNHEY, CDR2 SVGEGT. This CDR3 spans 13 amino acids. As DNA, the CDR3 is TGTGCCAGCAGTTTAGTGGGGCCTGGTGAGCAGTTCTTC. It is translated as CASSLVGPGEQFF.

CDR3 nucleotides: TGCAGTGCCAGCAGGACTAGCGGGAGGGAAGCGCAGTTCTTC. Translation: CSASRTSGREAQFF. The chain recombines TRBV20-1 with TRBJ2-1; TRBD2 matches at 15 bases. J gave up 12 bases and V 6 bases, and 9 bases lay outside the gene matches. Germline V gene sequence: CDR1 DFQATT, CDR2 SNEGSKA (reference sequence). This CDR3 is built from 14 residues.

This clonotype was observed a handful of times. CDR3 DNA: TGTGCCACCAGCCCTGGCGGGGGGTATGGCTACACCTTC. It codes for CATSPGGGYGYTF. The chain is built from TRBV15 and TRBJ1-2; TRBD1 is a possible D gene (5 bases). The germline V gene has CDR1 LNHNV and CDR2 YYDKDF (reference sequence). CDR3 length: 13 residues. The V end lost 5 bases, the J end lost 5 bases, and 12 bases lay between the germline ends.

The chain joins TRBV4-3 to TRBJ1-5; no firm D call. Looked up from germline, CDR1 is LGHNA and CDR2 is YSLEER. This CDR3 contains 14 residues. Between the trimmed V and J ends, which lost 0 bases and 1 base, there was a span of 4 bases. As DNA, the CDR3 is TGCGCCAGCAGCCAAGATACCAGCAATCAGCCCCAGCATTTT. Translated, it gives CASSQDTSNQPQHF.

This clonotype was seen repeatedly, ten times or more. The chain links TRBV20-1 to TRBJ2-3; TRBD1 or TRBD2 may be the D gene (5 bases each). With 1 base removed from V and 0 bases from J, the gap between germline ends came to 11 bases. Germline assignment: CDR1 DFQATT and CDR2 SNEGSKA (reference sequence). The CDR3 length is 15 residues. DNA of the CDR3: TGCAGTGCTAGAGGGGGGACCACAAGCACAGATACGCAGTATTTT. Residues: CSARGGTTSTDTQYF.